Listed here are 14 T cell receptor beta chains from one sample, sequenced in a study of blood T cell repertoires in COVID-19. Some clones are missing from TCRdb's copy, which holds only in-frame ones; the method was immunoSEQ multiplex PCR. The sample holds approximately 50,000 clones, about 85% seen once. Material for sequencing was peripheral blood. Every receptor here comes from a man in his 70s with active COVID-19.

This chain joins TRBV6-5 and TRBJ1-1, with unresolved D. The germline V gene has CDR1 MNHEY and CDR2 SVGAGI. The V end was cut by 7 bases, the J end by 4 bases, with 16 bases between. CDR3 size: 14 residues. CDR3 region: CASTIRPGSTEAFF. The DNA for the CDR3 is TGTGCCAGCACCATAAGGCCAGGATCCACTGAAGCTTTCTTT.

The CDR3 spells CASSDPGNTGELFF. CDR3 sequence (DNA): TGCGCCAGCAGTGATCCAGGAAACACCGGGGAGCTGTTTTTT. The chain uses TRBV10-1 and TRBJ2-2; D is ambiguous. Per germline, CDR1 WNHNN and CDR2 SYGVQD (reference sequence). The CDR3 is made up of 14 amino acids. V was pared by 3 bases and J by 2 bases, with 7 bases between.

V and J are TRBV18 and TRBJ2-7, with 7 bases matching TRBD2. The CDR3 contains 15 residues. Germline CDR1 is KGHSH and CDR2 is LQKENI. Trimming took 2 bases from V and 3 from J; bases not matched to a gene: 7. The CDR3 here is CASSPVGGSGYEQYF. In DNA, the CDR3 is TGTGCCAGCTCACCAGTGGGAGGGTCTGGCTACGAGCAGTACTTC.

About this clone: Germline and junction disagree at one end, which may indicate a read error. The J gene is TRBJ1-4, the V gene TRBV5-1; 7 bases are shared with TRBD1. CDR1 and CDR2 from the germline V gene are SGHRS and YFSETQ. CDR3 length: 14 residues. CDR3 region: CASGLTGPNEKLFF. The CDR3 DNA reads TGCGCCAGCGGCTTGACAGGGCCTAATGAAAAACTGTTTTTT.

The table lists this clone with a count of one. The rearrangement links TRBV7-6 to TRBJ2-7; 12 nucleotides align to TRBD1. The junction had 3 bases not matched to a gene; V was cut back by 4 bases and J by 5 bases. CDR1 and CDR2 (germline): SGHVS, FNYEAQ. This CDR3 contains 14 residues. The CDR3 nucleotides are TGTGCCAGCAGCTACCGGGACAGGGGGCACGAGCAGTACTTC. It specifies CASSYRDRGHEQYF.

V and J are TRBV2 and TRBJ2-7; unclear D gene. This CDR3 spans 12 amino acids. Trimming removed 6 bases at V and 5 bases at J, with 11 bases between. In germline, CDR1 is SNHLY, CDR2 FYNNEI. CDR3 in DNA: TGTGCCAGCAGCCCAGCTAGTGACGAGCAGTACTTC. Translation gives CASSPASDEQYF.

The genes are TRBV10-3 and TRBJ1-1; 7 positions match TRBD1. Germline values: CDR1 ENHRY, CDR2 SYGVKD. Germline trimming cut 3 bases from V and 1 base from J; bases unmatched to any gene: 5. The CDR3 spans 15 residues. The CDR3 reads CAISEVGQQNTEAFF. CDR3 nucleotide sequence: TGTGCCATCAGTGAAGTGGGACAGCAGAACACTGAAGCTTTCTTT.

The J gene is TRBJ1-5, the V gene TRBV6-2 or TRBV6-3; tentative D call: TRBD1 (5 bases). The CDR3 contains 16 residues. The germline V and J ends were trimmed by 6 bases and 4 bases, with 19 bases remaining between them. CDR1 MNHEY and CDR2 SVGEGT come from the germline V gene. The CDR3 sequence is CASSPTTGSRNQPQHF. The CDR3 DNA reads as TGTGCCAGCAGCCCCACCACAGGCTCCAGAAATCAGCCCCAGCATTTT.

The V and J genes are TRBV6-1 and TRBJ1-2, with D uncertain. V shed 1 base and J shed 3 bases, with 9 bases lying between them. CDR3 size: 14 residues. Germline CDR1 and CDR2: MNHNS and SASEGT. The CDR3: CASSEEGGDYGYTF. CDR3 in DNA: TGTGCCAGCAGTGAAGAAGGCGGGGACTATGGCTACACCTTC.

The rearrangement joins TRBV12-3 or TRBV12-4 to TRBJ1-1; no clear D. Trimming removed 11 bases at V and 7 bases at J, with 17 bases between. This CDR3 contains 12 residues. CDR3 loop: CARRLREGEAFF. CDR3 bases: TGTGCCCGTCGGCTTAGAGAGGGTGAAGCTTTCTTT.

The CDR3 DNA reads as TGCGCCAGCAGCCAAGATATCACAGGCCGGGAGCTGTTTTTT. As protein: CASSQDITGRELFF. The V gene is TRBV4-1, the J gene TRBJ2-2, with TRBD1 as a possible D gene (5 bases). Trimming removed 0 bases from V and 9 bases from J, with 11 bases in between. This CDR3 contains 14 residues. The germline CDR1 and CDR2 sequences are MGHRA and YSYEKL.

The J gene is TRBJ1-3, the V gene TRBV4-3, with D hard to call. Trimming took 3 bases from V and 2 from J, leaving 8 bases between them. This CDR3 contains 14 residues. Germline V gene data show CDR1 as LGHNA and CDR2 as YSLEER. The CDR3 sequence: CASSHSGPGNTIYF. The DNA for the CDR3 is TGCGCCAGCAGCCATTCAGGCCCTGGAAACACCATATATTTT.

The chain recombines TRBV15 with TRBJ2-1; 7 bases align to TRBD2. Germline loops: CDR1 LNHNV, CDR2 YYDKDF (reference sequence). The CDR3 length is 18 residues. V gave up 0 bases and J gave up 0 bases; unmatched junction bases: 8. CDR3 sequence (DNA): TGTGCCACCAGCAGAGATCCGGTTCGGGACTACTCCTACAATGAGCAGTTCTTC. Protein sequence: CATSRDPVRDYSYNEQFF.

The chain employs TRBV7-8 and TRBJ2-3; 8 nucleotides align to TRBD2. Germline V lookup: CDR1 SGHVS, CDR2 FQNEAQ. The CDR3 sequence is 14 residues long. V shed 4 bases, J shed 3 bases, and the junction held 3 bases outside the gene matches. The CDR3 region has the DNA TGTGCCAGCAGCTCACTAGCGGCTACAGATACGCAGTATTTT. Protein product: CASSSLAATDTQYF.